This T cell receptor (beta chain) comes out of a study of cytomegalovirus exposure and HLA in healthy donors. Study findings and constraints: A later analysis linked a missense variant in DCLRE1C to the trimming of TCR beta V and J genes. HLA allele associations emerged for about 18,000 TCR beta sequences in a later analysis, at 0.05 false discovery rate.

The PCR was carried out with 60 Vbeta primers and 13 Jbeta primers. Measured with immunoSEQ multiplex PCR; TCRdb has only the in-frame clones, and not every one. The data contain about 120,000 clones, 60% to 85% of them singletons. The table lists this clone with a count of one. The antigen is not known. This CDR3 comprises 13 residues. Germline values: CDR1 ENHRY, CDR2 SYGVKD. Sequencing was carried out using PBMCs. The TCR was taken from a middle-aged woman in good health and CMV-seropositive. V gene TRBV10-3 combines with J gene TRBJ2-7; D is perhaps TRBD2 (7 bases). The CDR3 DNA reads as TGTGCTGGGGGCGGGGGCCGCGTTGTTGAGCAGTACTTC. This encodes CAGGGGRVVEQYF.